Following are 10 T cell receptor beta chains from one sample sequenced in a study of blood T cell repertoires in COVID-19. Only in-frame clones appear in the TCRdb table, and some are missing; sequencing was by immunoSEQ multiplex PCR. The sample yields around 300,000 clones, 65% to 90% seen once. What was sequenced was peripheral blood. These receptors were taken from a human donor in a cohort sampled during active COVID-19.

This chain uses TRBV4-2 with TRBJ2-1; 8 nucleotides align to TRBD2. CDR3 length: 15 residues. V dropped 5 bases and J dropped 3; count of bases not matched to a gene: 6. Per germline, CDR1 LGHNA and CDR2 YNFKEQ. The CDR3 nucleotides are TGTGCCAGCAGCGAAACTAGCGGCGGCTACAATGAGCAGTTCTTC. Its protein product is CASSETSGGYNEQFF.

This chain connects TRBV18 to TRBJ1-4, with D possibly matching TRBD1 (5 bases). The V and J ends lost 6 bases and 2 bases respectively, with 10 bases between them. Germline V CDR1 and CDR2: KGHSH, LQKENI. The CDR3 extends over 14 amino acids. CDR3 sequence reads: CASSSRQTNEKLFF. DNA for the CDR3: TGTGCCAGCTCCTCCAGACAGACTAATGAAAAACTGTTTTTT.

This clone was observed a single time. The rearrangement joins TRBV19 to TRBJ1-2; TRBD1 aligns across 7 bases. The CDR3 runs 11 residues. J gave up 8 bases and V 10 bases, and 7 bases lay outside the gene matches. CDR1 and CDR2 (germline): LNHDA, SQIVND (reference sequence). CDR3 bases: TGTGCCACGAGACAGGGCAGGGGCTACACCTTC. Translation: CATRQGRGYTF. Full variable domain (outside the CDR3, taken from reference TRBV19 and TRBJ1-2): DGGITQSPKYLFRKEGQNVTLSCEQNLNHDAMYWYRQDPGQGLRLIYYSQIVNDFQKGDIAEGYSVSREKKESFPLTVTSAQKNPTAFYLCATRQGRGYTFGSGTRLTVV.

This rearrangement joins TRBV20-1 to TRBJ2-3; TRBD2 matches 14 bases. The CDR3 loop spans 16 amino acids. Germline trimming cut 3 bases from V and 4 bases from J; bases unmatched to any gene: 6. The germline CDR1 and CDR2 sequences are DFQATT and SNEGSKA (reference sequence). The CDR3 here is CSASLTSGRVSDTQYF. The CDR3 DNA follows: TGCAGTGCTAGTCTGACTAGCGGGAGGGTCTCAGATACGCAGTATTTT.

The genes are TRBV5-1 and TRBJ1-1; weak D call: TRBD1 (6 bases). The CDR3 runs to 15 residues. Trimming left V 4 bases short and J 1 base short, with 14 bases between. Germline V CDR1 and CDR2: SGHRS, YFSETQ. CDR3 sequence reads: CASSRIGQTNTEAFF. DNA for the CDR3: TGCGCCAGCAGCCGCATCGGACAGACGAACACTGAAGCTTTCTTT.

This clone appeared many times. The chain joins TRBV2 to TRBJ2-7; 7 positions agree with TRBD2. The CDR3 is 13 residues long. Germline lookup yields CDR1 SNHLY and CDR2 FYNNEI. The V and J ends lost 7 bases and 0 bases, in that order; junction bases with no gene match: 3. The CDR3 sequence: CASTREGSYEQYF. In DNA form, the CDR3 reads TGTGCCAGCACGAGGGAGGGCTCCTACGAGCAGTACTTC.

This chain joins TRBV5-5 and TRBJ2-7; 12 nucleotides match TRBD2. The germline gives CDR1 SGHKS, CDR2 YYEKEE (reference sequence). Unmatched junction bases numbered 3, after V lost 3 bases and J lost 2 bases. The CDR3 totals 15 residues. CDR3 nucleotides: TGTGCCAGCAGCTCGGGACTAGCGGGCCCCTACGAGCAGTACTTC. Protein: CASSSGLAGPYEQYF.

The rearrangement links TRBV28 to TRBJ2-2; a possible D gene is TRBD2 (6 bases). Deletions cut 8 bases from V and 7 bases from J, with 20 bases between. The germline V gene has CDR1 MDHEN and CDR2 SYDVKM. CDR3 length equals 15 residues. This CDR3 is CASSRADPRGGELFF. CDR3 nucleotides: TGTGCCAGCTCCCGGGCCGACCCGCGGGGCGGGGAGCTGTTTTTT.

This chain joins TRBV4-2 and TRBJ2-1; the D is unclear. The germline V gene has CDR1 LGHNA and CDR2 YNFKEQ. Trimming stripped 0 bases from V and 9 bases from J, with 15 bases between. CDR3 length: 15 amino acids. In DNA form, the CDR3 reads TGTGCCAGCAGCCAAGAATCCCTCTCCCCGAGTGAGCAGTTCTTC. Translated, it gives CASSQESLSPSEQFF.

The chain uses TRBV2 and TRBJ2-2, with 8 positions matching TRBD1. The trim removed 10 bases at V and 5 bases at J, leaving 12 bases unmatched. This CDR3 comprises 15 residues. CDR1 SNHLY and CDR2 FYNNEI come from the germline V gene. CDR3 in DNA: TGTGCCATCGGGGGCCCGCAGGGGGCGACCGGGGAGCTGTTTTTT. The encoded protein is CAIGGPQGATGELFF.